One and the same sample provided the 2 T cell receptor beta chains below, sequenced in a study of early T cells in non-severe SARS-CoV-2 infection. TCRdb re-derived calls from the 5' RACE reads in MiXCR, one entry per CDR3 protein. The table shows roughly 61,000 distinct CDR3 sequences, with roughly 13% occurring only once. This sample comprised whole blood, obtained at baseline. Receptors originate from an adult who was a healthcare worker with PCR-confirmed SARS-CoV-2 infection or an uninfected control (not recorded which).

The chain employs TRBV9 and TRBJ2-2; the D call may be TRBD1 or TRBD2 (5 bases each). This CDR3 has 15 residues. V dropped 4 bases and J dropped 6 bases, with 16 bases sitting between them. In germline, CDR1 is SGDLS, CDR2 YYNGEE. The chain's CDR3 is CASSPRDQRPGELFF. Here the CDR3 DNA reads TGTGCCAGCAGCCCCCGGGACCAGAGGCCCGGGGAGCTGTTTTTT.

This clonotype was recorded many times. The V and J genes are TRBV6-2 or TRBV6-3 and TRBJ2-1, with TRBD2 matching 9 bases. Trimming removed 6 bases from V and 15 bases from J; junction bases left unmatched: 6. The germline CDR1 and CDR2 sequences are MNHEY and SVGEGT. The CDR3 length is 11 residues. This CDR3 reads CASRGTSRWFF. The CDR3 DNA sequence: TGTGCCAGCAGAGGGACTAGCCGTTGGTTCTTC.